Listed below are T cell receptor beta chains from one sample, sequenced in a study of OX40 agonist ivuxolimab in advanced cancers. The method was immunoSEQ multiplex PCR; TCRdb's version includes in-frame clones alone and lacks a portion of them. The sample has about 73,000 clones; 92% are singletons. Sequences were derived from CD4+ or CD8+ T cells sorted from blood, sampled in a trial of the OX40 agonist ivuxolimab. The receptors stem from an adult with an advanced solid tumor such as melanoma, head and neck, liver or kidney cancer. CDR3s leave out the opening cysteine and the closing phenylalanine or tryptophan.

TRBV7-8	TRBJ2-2	VSSLKFRPENTGELF
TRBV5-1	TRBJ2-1	ASSLDVSGGGEQF
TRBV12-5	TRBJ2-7	ASGQRTGPYEQY
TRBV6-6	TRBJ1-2	ASGGVANYGYT
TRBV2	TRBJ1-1	ASSAVDVMNTEAF
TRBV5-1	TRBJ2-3	ASSPGTRTDTQY
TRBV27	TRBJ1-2	ASRPLTGIRLNYGYT
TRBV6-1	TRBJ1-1	ASSPWAQVEAF
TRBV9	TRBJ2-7	ASSSRAGVDEQY
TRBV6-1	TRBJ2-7	ASSRVSYEQY
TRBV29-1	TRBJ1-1	SAGGQYDTEAF
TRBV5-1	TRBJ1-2	ASSLEGQGNGYT
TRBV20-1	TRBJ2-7	SARGWGEQY
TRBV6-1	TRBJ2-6	ASSVSLAGGPSGANVLT
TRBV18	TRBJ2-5	ASSPAGEWEETQY
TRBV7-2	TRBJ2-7	ASSLAGQIYEQY
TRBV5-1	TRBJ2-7	ASSSLAGAPYEQY
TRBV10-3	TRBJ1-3	AISEYTTEKYSGNTIY
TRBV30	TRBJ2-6	AWSWTGQHLSGANVLT
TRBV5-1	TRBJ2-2	ASSAITGTENTGELF
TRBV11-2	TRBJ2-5	ASGAVSEGTQY
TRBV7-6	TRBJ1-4	ASSTNTGGVYEKLF
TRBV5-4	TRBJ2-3	ASSLLHSTDTQY
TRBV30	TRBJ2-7	AWRRTGGLYEQY
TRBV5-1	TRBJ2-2	ASSFGQGVTGELF
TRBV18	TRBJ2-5	ASSGDRPFQETQY
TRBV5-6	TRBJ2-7	ASQRGQGPYEQY
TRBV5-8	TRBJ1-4	ASRTGWAEKLF
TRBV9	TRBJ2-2	ASSLSTGELF
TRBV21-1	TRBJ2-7	ASSKNPSEASLNRGH
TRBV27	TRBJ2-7	ASRLTGATSEQY
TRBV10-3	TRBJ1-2	AISESGGGALYGYT
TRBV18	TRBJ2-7	ASSQGQGAREQY
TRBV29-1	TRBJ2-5	SATPGTGGTETQY
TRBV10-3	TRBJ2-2	AISDRNTGELF